The 24 T cell receptor beta chains in this list originate from one sample, sequenced in a study of shared clonotypes between healthy human individuals. The method was immunoSEQ multiplex PCR; TCRdb's version includes in-frame clones alone and lacks a portion of them. The data contain roughly 500,000 clones, 95% to 97% of them singletons. The sequenced sample consisted of naive CD4+ T cells sorted from blood. The subset denotes: CD45RA+ positively selected. These receptors were taken from a woman aged 25 to 39 in good health.

The chain links TRBV30 to TRBJ1-5; TRBD1 is a possible D gene (6 bases). Looked up from germline, CDR1 is GTSNPN and CDR2 is SVGIG (reference sequence). The CDR3 covers 13 residues. Trimming took off 1 base at V and 3 bases at J, with 7 bases between the two ends. In DNA form, the CDR3 reads TGTGCCTGGAGTGCAGGGGTCAATCAGCCCCAGCATTTT. Translation: CAWSAGVNQPQHF.

The V call is TRBV28, the J call TRBJ1-5, with TRBD1 identical over 8 bases. Germline-derived CDR1 and CDR2 are MDHEN and SYDVKM. CDR3 length: 14 residues. V shed 5 bases and J 9 bases; nucleotides not matched to a gene: 9. The DNA for the CDR3 is TGTGCCAGCAGTACTACAGGGGGGAGGGGGCCCCAGCATTTT. Amino acids: CASSTTGGRGPQHF.

This chain links TRBV28 with TRBJ1-4; 9 nucleotides line up with TRBD1. The CDR3 totals 19 residues. CDR1 and CDR2 (germline): MDHEN, SYDVKM. V shed 5 bases and J 5 bases; nucleotides not matched to a gene: 18. CDR3 region: CASSLIGTGLRASNEKLFF. CDR3 sequence (DNA): TGTGCCAGCAGTCTGATTGGGACAGGGCTGCGCGCCTCCAATGAAAAACTGTTTTTT.

V and J are TRBV11-2 and TRBJ2-5; D ambiguous. The CDR3 runs to 15 residues. Germline-derived CDR1 and CDR2 are SGHAT and FQNNGV. V lost 1 base and J lost 1, with 10 bases in between. In DNA, the CDR3 is TGTGCCAGCAGCTTAGGTATTGGTAGCCAAGAGACCCAGTACTTC. It yields the protein CASSLGIGSQETQYF.

The chain links TRBV9 to TRBJ2-1; tentatively, D is TRBD1 (6 bases). Trimming stripped 5 bases from V and 10 bases from J, with 13 bases between. Per the germline V gene, CDR1 is SGDLS and CDR2 is YYNGEE. This CDR3 spans 12 amino acids. The CDR3 nucleotides are TGTGCCAGCAGTCATTCGAGGGGGGAGCAGTTCTTC. Its translation: CASSHSRGEQFF.

This chain connects TRBV2 to TRBJ2-7; 8 bases fit TRBD1. The CDR3 length is 15 residues. CDR1 and CDR2 from the germline V gene are SNHLY and FYNNEI. J was trimmed by 3 bases and V by 1 base; bases with no gene match: 5. The CDR3 is CASSEGWTGSYEQYF. CDR3 sequence (DNA): TGTGCCAGCAGTGAAGGCTGGACAGGGAGCTACGAGCAGTACTTC. Complete variable domain (other parts from reference TRBV2 and TRBJ2-7): EPEVTQTPSHQVTQMGQEVILRCVPISNHLYFYWYRQILGQKVEFLVSFYNNEISEKSEIFDDQFSVERPDGSNFTLKIRSTKLEDSAMYFCASSEGWTGSYEQYFGPGTRLTVT.

The chain employs TRBV9 and TRBJ2-1, with 9 bases matching TRBD1. The CDR3 contains 14 residues. V shed 4 bases, J shed 3 bases, and the junction held 2 bases outside the gene matches. Germline-derived CDR1 and CDR2 are SGDLS and YYNGEE. The CDR3: CASSPTGGYNEQFF. CDR3 in DNA: TGTGCCAGCAGCCCGACAGGGGGCTACAATGAGCAGTTCTTC.

This chain joins TRBV5-1 and TRBJ2-2; D may be TRBD2 (5 bases). This CDR3 spans 16 amino acids. V was trimmed by 0 bases and J by 7 bases, leaving 16 bases between them. Germline CDR1 and CDR2: SGHRS and YFSETQ. The CDR3 reads CASSLAGYGERGELFF. CDR3 nucleotide sequence: TGCGCCAGCAGCTTGGCCGGTTACGGGGAGCGCGGGGAGCTGTTTTTT.

The V call is TRBV18, the J call TRBJ2-3; no reliable D call. Germline V gene lookup returns CDR1 KGHSH and CDR2 LQKENI. Trimming shortened V by 0 bases and J by 6 bases, and 7 bases separated the two germline ends. The CDR3 spans 13 residues. As DNA, the CDR3 is TGTGCCAGCTCACCACCTACGCGGGATACGCAGTATTTT. This codes for CASSPPTRDTQYF.

This clone has just a few counts. V usage is TRBV7-9 and J usage is TRBJ2-1, with TRBD1 matching over 8 bases. Trimming took 5 bases from V and 7 from J; bases not matched to a gene: 7. CDR3 length: 14 residues. Germline loops: CDR1 SEHNR, CDR2 FQNEAQ (reference sequence). The CDR3 loop reads CASSRTGFENEQFF. CDR3 nucleotide sequence: TGTGCCAGCAGCCGGACAGGGTTCGAGAATGAGCAGTTCTTC.

The CDR3 sequence: CASSLAARPYTEAFF. The CDR3 DNA follows: TGTGCCAGCAGCTTGGCTGCCAGGCCTTACACTGAAGCTTTCTTT. The chain employs TRBV5-4 and TRBJ1-1; D call uncertain. Germline V lookup: CDR1 SGHNT, CDR2 YYREEE (reference sequence). The CDR3 runs 15 residues. V was clipped by 0 bases and J by 3 bases, with 12 bases between them.

The chain combines TRBV18 with TRBJ2-3; 12 bases line up with TRBD2. The V segment lost 0 bases and the J segment 0 bases; nucleotides outside the gene matches: 4. Germline V gene lookup returns CDR1 KGHSH and CDR2 LQKENI. This CDR3 is 18 amino acids long. In nucleotides, the CDR3 is TGTGCCAGCTCACCACCTATCGGACTAGCGGGAAGCACAGATACGCAGTATTTT. It translates to CASSPPIGLAGSTDTQYF.

V usage is TRBV5-5 and J usage is TRBJ1-1, with 9 bases matching TRBD1. CDR3 length: 15 residues. V lost 4 bases to trimming and J lost 6 bases; unmatched junction nucleotides: 10. Germline lookup yields CDR1 SGHKS and CDR2 YYEKEE (reference sequence). CDR3 protein: CASSGLGQGSAEAFF. CDR3 bases: TGTGCCAGCAGCGGACTGGGACAGGGAAGCGCTGAAGCTTTCTTT.

The chain employs TRBV2 and TRBJ2-7, with D possibly TRBD2 on 6 matching bases. Trimming removed 8 bases at V and 2 bases at J, with 16 bases between. This CDR3 has 14 residues. From germline, CDR1 is SNHLY and CDR2 FYNNEI. The CDR3 DNA follows: TGTGCCAGCTCTACCGGGAGATTCGCCTACGAGCAGTACTTC. Protein sequence: CASSTGRFAYEQYF.

This chain uses TRBV25-1 with TRBJ2-5; the D gene is possibly TRBD2 (6 bases). Germline V gene sequence: CDR1 MGHDK, CDR2 SYGVNS. With 2 bases removed from V and 1 base from J, the gap between germline ends came to 11 bases. This CDR3 region has 15 residues. The CDR3 loop is CASSEGPGAQETQYF. CDR3 DNA sequence: TGTGCCAGCAGTGAAGGACCGGGAGCCCAAGAGACCCAGTACTTC. The complete variable domain, with remaining parts taken from reference TRBV25-1 and TRBJ2-5, reads EADIYQTPRYLVIGTGKKITLECSQTMGHDKMYWYQQDPGMELHLIHYSYGVNSTEKGDLSSESTVSRIRTEHFPLTLESARPSHTSQYLCASSEGPGAQETQYFGPGTRLLVL.

This clone was counted once. This rearrangement joins TRBV19 to TRBJ2-5; D is possibly TRBD2 (5 bases). The germline V and J ends were trimmed by 6 bases and 11 bases, with 19 bases remaining between them. Germline V gene sequence: CDR1 LNHDA, CDR2 SQIVND (reference sequence). The CDR3 consists of 13 residues. The CDR3 sequence: CASRHRDRGEQYF. Written as DNA, the CDR3 is TGTGCCAGTAGGCACCGAGATCGGGGAGAGCAGTACTTC.

CDR3 in DNA: TGCAGTGCTAGAATCAGCAATGAGCAGTTCTTC. It is translated as CSARISNEQFF. The J gene is TRBJ2-1, the V gene TRBV20-1; D gene ambiguous. Germline V gene data show CDR1 as DFQATT and CDR2 as SNEGSKA (reference sequence). Trimming took 2 bases from V and 6 from J, leaving 5 bases between them. The CDR3 contains 11 residues.

This chain links TRBV6-4 with TRBJ2-3; 8 bases map to TRBD2. V shed 5 bases and J 0 bases; nucleotides not matched to a gene: 7. CDR3 length: 16 residues. The germline V gene has CDR1 MRHNA and CDR2 SNTAGT. The CDR3 sequence is CASSTRPSGSTDTQYF. CDR3 coding DNA: TGTGCCAGCAGTACGCGGCCTAGCGGGAGCACAGATACGCAGTATTTT.

The CDR3 sequence is CASSLIGPDTQYF. CDR3 DNA sequence: TGTGCCAGCAGCTTGATAGGACCAGATACGCAGTATTTT. The chain is built from TRBV11-2 and TRBJ2-3, with D unresolved. Trimming pared 3 bases from V and 4 bases from J, leaving 8 bases between. The length of the CDR3 is 13 residues. Per the germline V gene, CDR1 is SGHAT and CDR2 is FQNNGV.

CDR3: CASSPEWNTEAFF. The CDR3 DNA sequence: TGCGCCAGCAGCCCCGAGTGGAACACTGAAGCTTTCTTT. The chain uses TRBV4-1 and TRBJ1-1; no firm D call. The CDR3 runs to 13 residues. Germline CDR1 reads MGHRA; CDR2 reads YSYEKL. V lost 4 bases, J lost 1 base, and 7 bases lay in between.

The V and J genes are TRBV7-2 and TRBJ2-2; D tentatively fits TRBD1 or TRBD2 (6 bases each). Deletions cut 1 base from V and 6 bases from J, with 9 bases between. CDR3 size: 14 residues. CDR1 is SGHTA, CDR2 FQGNSA, per germline. CDR3 DNA sequence: TGTGCCAGCAGCTTAGGGGGGGCGGCCGGGGAGCTGTTTTTT. Its protein is CASSLGGAAGELFF.

For the CDR3, the DNA is TGTGCCAGCAGCCAAGTAGCACTAGATACGCAGTATTTT. Translated: CASSQVALDTQYF. The chain recombines TRBV4-2 with TRBJ2-3; the D is unclear. This CDR3 has 13 residues. V lost 1 base and J 5 bases, leaving 7 bases between the germline ends. Germline CDR1 reads LGHNA; CDR2 reads YNFKEQ.

This chain joins TRBV6-1 and TRBJ2-2; D is unresolved. Germline lookup yields CDR1 MNHNS and CDR2 SASEGT. V was cut by 7 bases and J by 2 bases, with 8 bases left in between. The CDR3 has 13 amino acids. CDR3 nucleotides: TGTGCCAGCACATCCCTTAACACCGGGGAGCTGTTTTTT. Translating it yields CASTSLNTGELFF.

Only one count was recorded for this clone. J is TRBJ2-7 and V is TRBV19, with 8 nucleotides matching TRBD2. The CDR3 sequence is 15 residues long. Germline V gene data show CDR1 as LNHDA and CDR2 as SQIVND (reference sequence). The V gene end was trimmed by 1 base and the J gene end by 2 bases; junction bases not matched to a gene: 4. Here the CDR3 reads CASSIGLAGAYEQYF. The CDR3 region has the DNA TGTGCCAGTAGTATAGGTCTAGCGGGCGCCTACGAGCAGTACTTC.